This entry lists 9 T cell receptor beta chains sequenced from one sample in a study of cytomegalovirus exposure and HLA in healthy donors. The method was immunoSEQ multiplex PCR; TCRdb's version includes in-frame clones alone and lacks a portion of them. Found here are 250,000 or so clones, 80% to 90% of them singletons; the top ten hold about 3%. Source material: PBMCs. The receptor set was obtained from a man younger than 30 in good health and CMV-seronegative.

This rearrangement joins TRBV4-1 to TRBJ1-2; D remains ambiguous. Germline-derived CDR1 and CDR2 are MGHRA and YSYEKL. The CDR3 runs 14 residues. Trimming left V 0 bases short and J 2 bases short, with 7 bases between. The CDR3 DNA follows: TGCGCCAGCAGCCAAGAGCCCGCGAACTATGGCTACACCTTC. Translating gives CASSQEPANYGYTF.

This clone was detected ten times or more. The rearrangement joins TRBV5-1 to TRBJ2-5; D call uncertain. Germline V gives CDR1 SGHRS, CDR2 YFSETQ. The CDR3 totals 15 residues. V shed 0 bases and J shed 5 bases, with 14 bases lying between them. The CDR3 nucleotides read TGCGCCAGCAGCTTGGCCGGGTGGTTGGATGAGACCCAGTACTTC. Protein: CASSLAGWLDETQYF. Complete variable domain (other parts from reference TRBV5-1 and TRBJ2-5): KAGVTQTPRYLIKTRGQQVTLSCSPISGHRSVSWYQQTPGQGLQFLFEYFSETQRNKGNFPGRFSGRQFSNSRSEMNVSTLELGDSALYLCASSLAGWLDETQYFGPGTRLLVL.

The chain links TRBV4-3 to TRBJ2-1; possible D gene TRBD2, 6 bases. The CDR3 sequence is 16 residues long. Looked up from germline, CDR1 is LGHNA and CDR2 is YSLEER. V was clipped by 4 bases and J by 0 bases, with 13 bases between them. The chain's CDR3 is CASSLKASVSYNEQFF. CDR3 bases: TGCGCCAGCAGCCTAAAGGCTAGCGTCTCCTACAATGAGCAGTTCTTC.

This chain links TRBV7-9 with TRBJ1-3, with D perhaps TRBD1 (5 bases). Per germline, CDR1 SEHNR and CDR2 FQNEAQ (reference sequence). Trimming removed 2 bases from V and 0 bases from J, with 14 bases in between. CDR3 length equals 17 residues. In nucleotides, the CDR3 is TGTGCCAGCAGCTTAATAGACAGCCTTCTCTCTGGAAACACCATATATTTT. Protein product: CASSLIDSLLSGNTIYF.

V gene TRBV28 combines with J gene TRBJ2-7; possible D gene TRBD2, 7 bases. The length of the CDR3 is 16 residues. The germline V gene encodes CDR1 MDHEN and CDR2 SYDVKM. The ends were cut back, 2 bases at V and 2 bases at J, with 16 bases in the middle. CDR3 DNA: TGTGCCAGCAGTTTACCCCACAGGGAGGGCACCTACGAGCAGTACTTC. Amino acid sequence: CASSLPHREGTYEQYF. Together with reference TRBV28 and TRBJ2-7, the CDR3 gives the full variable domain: DVKVTQSSRYLVKRTGEKVFLECVQDMDHENMFWYRQDPGLGLRLIYFSYDVKMKEKGDIPEGYSVSREKKERFSLILESASTNQTSMYLCASSLPHREGTYEQYFGPGTRLTVT.

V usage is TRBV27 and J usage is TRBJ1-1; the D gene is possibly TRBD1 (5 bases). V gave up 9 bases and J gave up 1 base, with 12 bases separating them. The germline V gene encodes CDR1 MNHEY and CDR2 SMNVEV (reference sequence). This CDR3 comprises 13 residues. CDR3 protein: CASRQQGNTEAFF. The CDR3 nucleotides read TGTGCCAGTCGACAGCAGGGGAACACTGAAGCTTTCTTT.

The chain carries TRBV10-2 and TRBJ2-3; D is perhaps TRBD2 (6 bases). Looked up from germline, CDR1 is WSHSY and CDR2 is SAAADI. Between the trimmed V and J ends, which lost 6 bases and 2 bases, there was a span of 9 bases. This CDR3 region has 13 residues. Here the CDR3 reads CASRRGITDTQYF. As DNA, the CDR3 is TGCGCCAGCAGGCGGGGAATCACAGATACGCAGTATTTT.

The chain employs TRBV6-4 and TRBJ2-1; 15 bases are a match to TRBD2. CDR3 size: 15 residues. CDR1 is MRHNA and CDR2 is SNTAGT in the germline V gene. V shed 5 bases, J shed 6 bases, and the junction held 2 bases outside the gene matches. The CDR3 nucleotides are TGTGCCAGCAGTTCGGGACTAGCGGGAGGCAATGAGCAGTTCTTC. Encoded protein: CASSSGLAGGNEQFF.

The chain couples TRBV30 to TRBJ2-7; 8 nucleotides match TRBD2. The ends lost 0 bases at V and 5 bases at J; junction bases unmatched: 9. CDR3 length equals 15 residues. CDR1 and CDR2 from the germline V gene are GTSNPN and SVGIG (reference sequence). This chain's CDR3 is CAWSVTGLVDHEQYF. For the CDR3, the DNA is TGTGCCTGGAGTGTGACGGGACTAGTGGACCACGAGCAGTACTTC.